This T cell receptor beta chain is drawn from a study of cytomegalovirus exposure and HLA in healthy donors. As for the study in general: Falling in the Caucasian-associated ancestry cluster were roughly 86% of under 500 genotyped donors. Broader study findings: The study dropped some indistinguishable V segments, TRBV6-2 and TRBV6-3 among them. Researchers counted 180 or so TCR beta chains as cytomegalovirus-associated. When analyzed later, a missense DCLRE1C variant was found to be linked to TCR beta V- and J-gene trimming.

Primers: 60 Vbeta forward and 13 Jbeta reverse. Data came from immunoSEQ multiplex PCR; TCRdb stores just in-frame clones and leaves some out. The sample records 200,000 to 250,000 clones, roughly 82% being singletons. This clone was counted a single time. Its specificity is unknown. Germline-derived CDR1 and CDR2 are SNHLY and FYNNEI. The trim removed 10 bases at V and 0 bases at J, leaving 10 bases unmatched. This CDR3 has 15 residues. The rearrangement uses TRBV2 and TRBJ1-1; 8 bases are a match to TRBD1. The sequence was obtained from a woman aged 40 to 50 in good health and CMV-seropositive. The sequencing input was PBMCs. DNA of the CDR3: TGTGCCACCCGGGGGGACAGGCTTATGAACACTGAAGCTTTCTTT. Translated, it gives CATRGDRLMNTEAFF.